The 16 T cell receptor beta chains below come from one sample, sequenced in a study of blood T cell repertoires in COVID-19 (dated by TCRdb to about 2020). The method behind the library was the immunoSEQ multiplex PCR assay. TCRdb's version of the immuneACCESS table is confined to in-frame rearrangements and falls short of the full clone set. An unresolved V gene accounts for under half of the shortfall where checked; the remainder is of unknown origin. The sample profile shows 80,000 to 95,000 clones; around nine tenths of them were found once. The ten largest clones add up to around 3.4% of the sample. Sequencing input: peripheral blood. The receptors here all came from a woman aged 70-85 years with acute or convalescent COVID-19.

The V and J genes are TRBV19 and TRBJ1-1, with D unclear. Trimming took off 1 base at V and 0 bases at J, with 9 bases between the two ends. The CDR3 has 15 residues. The germline gives CDR1 LNHDA, CDR2 SQIVND (reference sequence). CDR3 in amino acids: CASSIVRPVNTEAFF. In DNA, the CDR3 is TGTGCCAGTAGTATAGTCAGGCCGGTGAACACTGAAGCTTTCTTT.

This clone occurred a few times. The chain carries TRBV18 and TRBJ1-2; 7 bases fit TRBD1. With V trimmed by 3 bases and J by 6 bases, 10 bases remained unmatched. Germline V gene sequence: CDR1 KGHSH, CDR2 LQKENI. This CDR3 comprises 15 residues. The CDR3 bases are TGTGCCAGCTCACCTCTTCAGGGGGAAAGGGATGGCTACACCTTC. It translates to CASSPLQGERDGYTF.

The chain has TRBV6-5 and TRBJ1-6; D is unclear. Germline V lookup: CDR1 MNHEY, CDR2 SVGAGI. The V and J ends lost 10 bases and 0 bases respectively, with 13 bases between them. The CDR3 spans 15 residues. The DNA for the CDR3 is TGTGCCACAGGAAGGAAGAGCTCCTATAATTCACCCCTCCACTTT. Encoded protein: CATGRKSSYNSPLHF.

This clone was found once. The chain joins TRBV30 to TRBJ2-3; D not resolved. Trimming removed 0 bases from V and 13 bases from J, with 14 bases in between. Germline loops: CDR1 GTSNPN, CDR2 SVGIG (reference sequence). The CDR3 loop spans 12 amino acids. In nucleotides, the CDR3 is TGTGCCTGGAGTGTAACCAGAACCTTGGAGTATTTT. It codes for CAWSVTRTLEYF.

The rearrangement links TRBV7-9 to TRBJ2-2; possibly TRBD2 for D (6 bases). V gave up 2 bases and J gave up 7 bases, with 14 bases separating them. Germline loops: CDR1 SEHNR, CDR2 FQNEAQ (reference sequence). This CDR3 contains 15 residues. The CDR3 loop reads CASSLFGRGGGELFF. In nucleotides, the CDR3 is TGTGCCAGCAGCTTATTCGGGAGAGGAGGCGGGGAGCTGTTTTTT.

The chain carries TRBV19 and TRBJ1-3, with D uncertain. The CDR3 is made up of 17 amino acids. Germline V lookup: CDR1 LNHDA, CDR2 SQIVND (reference sequence). Between the trimmed V and J ends, which lost 6 bases and 0 bases, there was a span of 18 bases. The CDR3 region is CASSRGWSASSGNTIYF. The CDR3 region has the DNA TGTGCCAGTAGCCGAGGGTGGTCGGCTAGCTCTGGAAACACCATATATTTT.

This clone was observed a few times. The V gene is TRBV2, the J gene TRBJ1-5, with 7 bases lining up with TRBD1. The trim removed 6 bases at V and 7 bases at J, leaving 6 bases unmatched. This CDR3 comprises 13 residues. CDR1 and CDR2 (germline): SNHLY, FYNNEI. The CDR3 DNA reads as TGTGCCAGCAGGGGTCAGGGGGACCAGCCCCAGCATTTT. It translates to CASRGQGDQPQHF.

The chain links TRBV18 to TRBJ2-3; TRBD1 matches 11 bases. The V gene's germline CDR1 is KGHSH and CDR2 LQKENI. The CDR3 is 15 amino acids. J lost 5 bases, V lost 6 bases, and 7 bases had no gene match. CDR3 sequence: CASSHQGTGGDTQYF. DNA for the CDR3: TGTGCCAGCTCCCATCAGGGGACAGGGGGAGATACGCAGTATTTT.

The rearrangement links TRBV29-1 to TRBJ2-7, with D unclear. V lost 3 bases, J lost 2 bases, and 8 bases lay in between. Germline V gene sequence: CDR1 SQVTM, CDR2 ANQGSEA. CDR3 size: 12 residues. The CDR3, as DNA: TGCAGCGTTGACAACAGACCCTACGAGCAGTACGTC. This encodes CSVDNRPYEQYV.

The chain carries TRBV6-6 and TRBJ2-1; maybe TRBD1 (6 bases). Trimming left V 2 bases short and J 8 bases short, with 13 bases between. This CDR3 has 14 amino acids. CDR1 and CDR2 from the germline V gene are MNHNY and SVGAGI (reference sequence). CDR3 sequence reads: CASSYGGGGHEQFF. The CDR3 nucleotides are TGTGCCAGCAGTTACGGTGGGGGCGGTCATGAGCAGTTCTTC.

The rearrangement joins TRBV16 to TRBJ2-7; tentative D call: TRBD1 (5 bases). V was shortened by 5 bases and J by 3 bases, with 23 bases between the two germline ends. The CDR3 contains 17 residues. Germline-derived CDR1 and CDR2 are KGHSY and FQNENV. CDR3 nucleotides: TGTGCCAGCAGCTTTAATCAGGACATGCCCGACGGCTACGAGCAGTACTTC. Translating it yields CASSFNQDMPDGYEQYF.

The rearrangement uses TRBV4-1 and TRBJ1-5, with D perhaps TRBD1 (5 bases). V lost 4 bases, J lost 3 bases, and 10 bases lay in between. The CDR3 is 14 amino acids. From germline, CDR1 is MGHRA and CDR2 YSYEKL. The CDR3 sequence is CASSPDSNNQPQHF. Written as DNA, the CDR3 is TGCGCCAGCAGCCCTGACAGTAACAATCAGCCCCAGCATTTT.

CDR3 in DNA: TGTGCCAGCAGCCGGGACAGGGGTAGGTACGAGCAGTACTTC. Its protein product is CASSRDRGRYEQYF. The chain combines TRBV28 with TRBJ2-7; 10 nucleotides line up with TRBD1. The germline CDR1 and CDR2 sequences are MDHEN and SYDVKM. The CDR3 extends over 14 amino acids. Trimming took 6 bases from V and 4 from J; bases not matched to a gene: 6.

The V call is TRBV12-3 or TRBV12-4, the J call TRBJ1-5; 9 bases match TRBD1. V was clipped by 6 bases and J by 11 bases; unmatched bases: 8. The CDR3 is 13 amino acids. CDR3 bases: TGTGCCAGCAGACCCACAGGGGGCGGGACCCAGCATTTT. Amino acid sequence: CASRPTGGGTQHF.

The J gene is TRBJ1-2, the V gene TRBV5-1; D remains ambiguous. CDR3 length: 15 residues. Germline CDR1 SGHRS, CDR2 YFSETQ. Trimming stripped 3 bases from V and 0 bases from J, with 12 bases between. The CDR3 protein is CASSSKTRSNYGYTF. CDR3 DNA: TGCGCCAGCAGCTCTAAGACACGATCTAACTATGGCTACACCTTC.

The rearrangement links TRBV28 to TRBJ1-3; 8 bases are a match to TRBD1. CDR3 length: 14 amino acids. Germline trimming cut 3 bases from V and 5 bases from J; bases unmatched to any gene: 3. CDR1 MDHEN and CDR2 SYDVKM come from the germline V gene. CDR3 DNA sequence: TGTGCCAGCAGTTTTCAGGGGGCCAGAAACACCATATATTTT. Protein: CASSFQGARNTIYF.